These 23 T cell receptor beta chains were all obtained from the same sample, sequenced in a study of CD4 T cells in relation to SARS-CoV-2 and coronaviruses. Measured with immunoSEQ multiplex PCR; TCRdb has only the in-frame clones, and not every one. The sample shows some 64,000 clones, approximately 94% of them seen only once. Unexposed donor CD4+ T cells date from 2011-2018, before the COVID-19 pandemic. Specimen: naive CD4+ T cells from PBMCs. Noted subset: naive CD4+ T cells isolated by negative enrichment. The receptors originated from a human donor in good health.

The chain is built from TRBV24-1 and TRBJ2-7; 9 bases line up with TRBD1. Germline V CDR1 and CDR2: KGHDR, SFDVKD. V lost 4 bases to trimming and J lost 6 bases; unmatched junction nucleotides: 3. The CDR3 consists of 13 residues. The chain's CDR3 is CATSEGQGGEQYF. The CDR3 DNA is TGTGCCACCAGTGAGGGACAGGGAGGCGAGCAGTACTTC.

This chain uses TRBV30 with TRBJ1-1; 8 positions match TRBD1. J was trimmed by 1 base and V by 2 bases; bases with no gene match: 3. The germline V gene encodes CDR1 GTSNPN and CDR2 SVGIG (reference sequence). This CDR3 region has 14 residues. The CDR3: CAWSHGTGNTEAFF. The CDR3 DNA is TGTGCCTGGAGTCATGGGACAGGGAACACTGAAGCTTTCTTT.

This sequence joins TRBV28 and TRBJ2-1; D might be TRBD2 (6 bases). Trimming cost V 5 bases and J 1 base, with 12 bases left between them. CDR3 length: 15 residues. In germline, CDR1 is MDHEN, CDR2 SYDVKM. This CDR3 is CASSPTGASYNEQFF. CDR3 sequence (DNA): TGTGCCAGCAGTCCAACGGGAGCTTCCTACAATGAGCAGTTCTTC. The entire variable domain, with the rest obtained from reference TRBV28 and TRBJ2-1, is as follows: DVKVTQSSRYLVKRTGEKVFLECVQDMDHENMFWYRQDPGLGLRLIYFSYDVKMKEKGDIPEGYSVSREKKERFSLILESASTNQTSMYLCASSPTGASYNEQFFGPGTRLTVL.

The V gene is TRBV24-1, the J gene TRBJ2-1, with 8 bases identical to TRBD1. The CDR3 length is 14 residues. From germline, CDR1 is KGHDR and CDR2 SFDVKD. V dropped 4 bases and J dropped 7; count of bases not matched to a gene: 5. In DNA form, the CDR3 reads TGTGCCACCAGTGACCCAGGGGGCGGAAATGAGCAGTTCTTC. Its protein product is CATSDPGGGNEQFF.

This sequence joins TRBV24-1 and TRBJ2-1; tentatively, D is TRBD2 (6 bases). This CDR3 spans 13 amino acids. Looked up from germline, CDR1 is KGHDR and CDR2 is SFDVKD. V lost 5 bases and J 7 bases, leaving 11 bases between the germline ends. The CDR3 protein is CATSATGDNEQFF. CDR3 in DNA: TGTGCCACCAGTGCGACGGGGGATAATGAGCAGTTCTTC.

This rearrangement joins TRBV6-5 to TRBJ2-5; D might be TRBD2 (6 bases). This CDR3 comprises 13 residues. Trimming left V 6 bases short and J 3 bases short, with 11 bases between. Germline loops: CDR1 MNHEY, CDR2 SVGAGI. CDR3 nucleotides: TGTGCCAGCAGAGCACCTAGCGAAGAGACCCAGTACTTC. Translation gives CASRAPSEETQYF.

The J gene is TRBJ2-5, the V gene TRBV6-6; 8 nucleotides agree with TRBD2. CDR1 is MNHNY, CDR2 SVGAGI, per germline (reference sequence). Trimming cost V 5 bases and J 9 bases; bases outside gene matches: 14. This CDR3 has 15 amino acids. The CDR3 bases are TGTGCCAGCAGTCTAGCGGGCCCGGAGGGAGGGGCCCAGTACTTC. It specifies CASSLAGPEGGAQYF.

The chain uses TRBV19 and TRBJ1-5, with D tentatively TRBD1 (6 bases). V gave up 4 bases and J gave up 3 bases, with 13 bases separating them. Germline loops: CDR1 LNHDA, CDR2 SQIVND (reference sequence). The CDR3 consists of 15 residues. The CDR3 region has the DNA TGTGCCAGTAGTAGAGCAGAGGGGGACAATCAGCCCCAGCATTTT. Its translation is CASSRAEGDNQPQHF. Full variable domain (rest looked up from reference TRBV19 and TRBJ1-5): DGGITQSPKYLFRKEGQNVTLSCEQNLNHDAMYWYRQDPGQGLRLIYYSQIVNDFQKGDIAEGYSVSREKKESFPLTVTSAQKNPTAFYLCASSRAEGDNQPQHFGDGTRLSIL.

The J gene is TRBJ2-7, the V gene TRBV10-3; possibly TRBD2 for D (6 bases). V dropped 10 bases and J dropped 6 bases, with 31 bases sitting between them. Germline lookup yields CDR1 ENHRY and CDR2 SYGVKD. The CDR3 contains 17 residues. CDR3 protein: CASRRGDSGVVGGEQYF. The CDR3 coding sequence is TGTGCCAGCAGACGAGGGGATAGCGGCGTAGTGGGGGGCGAGCAGTACTTC.

V and J are TRBV15 and TRBJ1-3, with 7 bases aligning to TRBD1. V lost 0 bases, J lost 7 bases, and 9 bases stayed unmatched. Germline CDR1 LNHNV, CDR2 YYDKDF (reference sequence). CDR3 length: 16 residues. As DNA, the CDR3 is TGTGCCACCAGCAGAGATAGGATACAGGGGATCAACACCATATATTTT. It codes for CATSRDRIQGINTIYF.

The chain has TRBV3-1 (or the pseudogene TRBV3-2) and TRBJ2-3; D might be TRBD2 (5 bases). The V and J ends lost 1 base and 1 base respectively, with 9 bases between them. Germline V CDR1 and CDR2: LGHDT, YNNKEL (reference sequence). This CDR3 region has 15 residues. This CDR3 is CASSQGSSRTDTQYF. The DNA for the CDR3 is TGTGCCAGCAGCCAAGGCTCTAGCCGCACAGATACGCAGTATTTT.

The chain combines TRBV27 with TRBJ1-1, with D perhaps TRBD1 (6 bases). The CDR3 extends over 13 amino acids. CDR1 is MNHEY, CDR2 SMNVEV, per germline (reference sequence). The V end lost 5 bases, the J end lost 5 bases, and 12 bases lay between the germline ends. The CDR3 DNA is TGTGCCAGCAGTAGAGGGGGGAAAACTGAAGCTTTCTTT. It translates to CASSRGGKTEAFF.

The rearrangement uses TRBV15 and TRBJ1-5; D is uncertain. V gave up 0 bases and J gave up 1 base, with 7 bases separating them. This CDR3 comprises 15 residues. In germline, CDR1 is LNHNV, CDR2 YYDKDF (reference sequence). The DNA for the CDR3 is TGTGCCACCAGCAGAGATGGGAACAGCAATCAGCCCCAGCATTTT. This gives the protein CATSRDGNSNQPQHF.

The rearrangement joins TRBV28 to TRBJ2-4, with D possibly matching TRBD2 (5 bases). Germline assignment: CDR1 MDHEN and CDR2 SYDVKM. The CDR3 sequence is 13 residues long. Trimming removed 1 base from V and 11 bases from J, with 12 bases in between. The CDR3 region is CASSLSTRMLQYF. CDR3 DNA: TGTGCCAGCAGTTTATCTACTAGGATGCTTCAGTACTTC.

The gene calls are TRBV6-5 and TRBJ1-2; 7 nucleotides agree with TRBD1. V lost 11 bases, J lost 3 bases, and 15 bases stayed unmatched. Germline CDR1 reads MNHEY; CDR2 reads SVGAGI. The CDR3 consists of 15 residues. CDR3 in DNA: TGTGCCGGGGCCGGGGTAGCAGGGGGATACTATGGCTACACCTTC. Its translation: CAGAGVAGGYYGYTF.

CDR3 sequence: CASTVGLAGVHEQFF. CDR3 DNA: TGTGCCAGCACCGTGGGACTAGCGGGAGTCCATGAGCAGTTCTTC. The chain uses TRBV6-5 and TRBJ2-1, with 14 bases aligning to TRBD2. The ends lost 7 bases at V and 8 bases at J; junction bases unmatched: 7. The CDR3 sequence is 15 residues long. The germline V gene encodes CDR1 MNHEY and CDR2 SVGAGI.

The V and J genes are TRBV14 and TRBJ2-5; TRBD1 aligns across 10 bases. Unmatched junction bases numbered 12, after V lost 4 bases and J lost 4 bases. The CDR3 length is 17 residues. The germline V gene encodes CDR1 SGHDN and CDR2 FVKESK. In DNA, the CDR3 is TGTGCCAGCAGCCCAATACTAGACAGGGGGCGCCGAGAGACCCAGTACTTC. It translates to CASSPILDRGRRETQYF. The full variable domain, its missing parts supplied by reference TRBV14 and TRBJ2-5, is EAGVTQFPSHSVIEKGQTVTLRCDPISGHDNLYWYRRVMGKEIKFLLHFVKESKQDESGMPNNRFLAERTGGTYSTLKVQPAELEDSGVYFCASSPILDRGRRETQYFGPGTRLLVL.

This rearrangement joins TRBV24-1 to TRBJ2-7; no definite D call. The V gene's germline CDR1 is KGHDR and CDR2 SFDVKD. CDR3 length: 10 amino acids. Deletions cut 6 bases from V and 8 bases from J, with 7 bases between. The CDR3 spells CATSLRKQYF. CDR3 in DNA: TGTGCCACCAGTCTTCGGAAGCAGTACTTC.

This chain joins TRBV11-2 and TRBJ2-1; no clear D. V lost 2 bases to trimming and J lost 0 bases, with 8 bases between them. Per germline, CDR1 SGHAT and CDR2 FQNNGV. This CDR3 comprises 15 residues. The CDR3 nucleotides are TGTGCCAGCAGCTTAAACGGTAACTCCTACAATGAGCAGTTCTTC. Residues: CASSLNGNSYNEQFF. Based on the CDR3 plus reference TRBV11-2 and TRBJ2-1, the full variable domain is EAGVAQSPRYKIIEKRQSVAFWCNPISGHATLYWYQQILGQGPKLLIQFQNNGVVDDSQLPKDRFSAERLKGVDSTLKIQPAKLEDSAVYLCASSLNGNSYNEQFFGPGTRLTVL.

The V and J genes are TRBV2 and TRBJ1-4, with D tentatively TRBD1 (5 bases). CDR3 length: 14 residues. With 7 bases removed from V and 7 bases from J, the gap between germline ends came to 16 bases. Germline values: CDR1 SNHLY, CDR2 FYNNEI. For the CDR3, the DNA is TGTGCCAGCACCGCGGGACGAGGAAGTGAAAAACTGTTTTTT. Amino acid sequence: CASTAGRGSEKLFF. The variable domain in full, with the rest retrieved from reference TRBV2 and TRBJ1-4, is EPEVTQTPSHQVTQMGQEVILRCVPISNHLYFYWYRQILGQKVEFLVSFYNNEISEKSEIFDDQFSVERPDGSNFTLKIRSTKLEDSAMYFCASTAGRGSEKLFFGSGTQLSVL.

The chain links TRBV5-1 to TRBJ1-4; D remains unclear. The CDR3 is made up of 16 amino acids. Trimming took 2 bases from V and 4 from J, leaving 15 bases between them. CDR1 is SGHRS and CDR2 is YFSETQ in the germline V gene. CDR3 loop: CASSLGSLGGNEKLFF. The CDR3 region has the DNA TGCGCCAGCAGCTTAGGATCGCTAGGCGGTAATGAAAAACTGTTTTTT.

The V call is TRBV19, the J call TRBJ2-1, with D perhaps TRBD2 (5 bases). The CDR3 has 15 amino acids. Deletions cut 7 bases from V and 10 bases from J, with 23 bases between. CDR1 is LNHDA, CDR2 SQIVND, per germline (reference sequence). The CDR3 loop reads CASNPSGRRTGEQFF. Written as DNA, the CDR3 is TGTGCCAGTAATCCCTCGGGCAGGAGGACGGGGGAGCAGTTCTTC.

The chain is built from TRBV2 and TRBJ2-7, with D maybe TRBD2 (5 bases). The CDR3 length is 12 residues. V was cut by 5 bases and J by 2 bases, with 7 bases left in between. Germline V gene data show CDR1 as SNHLY and CDR2 as FYNNEI. In nucleotides, the CDR3 is TGTGCCAGCAGTCCCGGGACCTACGAGCAGTACTTC. Translation gives CASSPGTYEQYF.